This record concerns one T cell receptor beta chain sequence. These data come from a study of blood T cell repertoires in COVID-19. Across the study: Sample material is recorded as cDNA or gDNA derived from T cells, B-cell-depleted T cells, or PBMCs.

The data were produced by immunoSEQ multiplex PCR, yet TCRdb's version contains in-frame clones alone and is incomplete. The sample consists of about 75,000 clones, 75% to 85% of them appearing once. Sequencing was done on a sample of peripheral blood. This sequence was found in a woman in her fifties or sixties with acute or convalescent COVID-19.

DNA of the CDR3: TGTGCCACTGACTTCGGCGGGTCCTCCTACAATGAGCAGTTCTTC. It translates to CATDFGGSSYNEQFF. The J gene is TRBJ2-1, the V gene TRBV7-2; a weak D match, TRBD2 (5 bases). CDR3 length equals 15 residues. CDR1 is SGHTA and CDR2 is FQGNSA in the germline V gene. V gave up 10 bases and J gave up 0 bases, with 16 bases separating them. The whole variable domain, filled in from reference TRBV7-2 and TRBJ2-1, reads GAGVSQSPSNKVTEKGKDVELRCDPISGHTALYWYRQSLGQGLEFLIYFQGNSAPDKSGLPSDRFSAERTGGSVSTLTIQRTQQEDSAVYLCATDFGGSSYNEQFFGPGTRLTVL.